The 25 T cell receptor beta chains reported below all come from one sample, sequenced in a study of siplizumab effects on memory and regulatory T cells. Libraries were prepared by immunoSEQ multiplex PCR; TCRdb keeps only in-frame clonotypes and omits some of them. The sample consists of 50,000 or so clones, 95% to 98% of them appearing once. The specimen was naive CD4+ T cells sorted from blood. The receptors were sampled from a human donor in good health.

This chain links TRBV29-1 with TRBJ1-2; D call uncertain. This CDR3 has 11 amino acids. CDR1 is SQVTM and CDR2 is ANQGSEA in the germline V gene. V was clipped by 4 bases and J by 8 bases, with 11 bases between them. The CDR3 DNA sequence: TGCAGCGTTGGGTCTATAGGAGGCTACACCTTC. This sequence encodes CSVGSIGGYTF.

A note on this clone: One junction end disagrees with the germline gene, perhaps due to a read error. V is TRBV7-8 and J is TRBJ1-1; D remains unclear. Germline V gene data show CDR1 as SGHVS and CDR2 as FQNEAQ. The CDR3 loop spans 14 amino acids. CDR3 in DNA: TGTGCCGGCAGCTGGTCGACCCCGAACACTGAAGCTTTCTTT. This gives the protein CAGSWSTPNTEAFF.

The gene calls are TRBV18 and TRBJ2-7; 7 bases map to TRBD1. The CDR3 extends over 15 amino acids. The germline V gene encodes CDR1 KGHSH and CDR2 LQKENI. The V segment lost 4 bases and the J segment 6 bases; nucleotides outside the gene matches: 12. The CDR3 coding sequence is TGTGCCAGCTCACTATACCAGACAGGGTCCGGCGAGCAGTACTTC. This encodes CASSLYQTGSGEQYF. Using reference TRBV18 and TRBJ2-7 for the parts outside the CDR3, the full variable domain is NAGVMQNPRHLVRRRGQEARLRCSPMKGHSHVYWYRQLPEEGLKFMVYLQKENIIDESGMPKERFSAEFPKEGPSILRIQQVVRGDSAAYFCASSLYQTGSGEQYFGPGTRLTVT.

The chain has TRBV11-3 and TRBJ2-5, with 11 nucleotides matching TRBD2. The last part of the DNA fits TRBJ2-7 better; the J call may be wrong. The CDR3 has 17 residues. Germline loops: CDR1 SGHNT, CDR2 YENEEA. Here the CDR3 DNA reads TGTGCCAGCAGGCAATCGACTAGCGGGACCCAATCCTACGAGCAGTACTTC. Residues: CASRQSTSGTQSYEQYF.

V usage is TRBV30 and J usage is TRBJ2-7; a possible D gene is TRBD2 (7 bases). The CDR3 length is 14 residues. Trimming pared 2 bases from V and 8 bases from J, leaving 19 bases between. Germline loops: CDR1 GTSNPN, CDR2 SVGIG (reference sequence). Here the CDR3 DNA reads TGTGCCTGGAGTTGGGGAGGGGACATTGGGCAGCAGTACTTC. Translating gives CAWSWGGDIGQQYF.

This clone was seen just once. The CDR3 sequence is CATSRDYGAVTDTQYF. The CDR3 nucleotides read TGTGCCACCAGCAGAGATTATGGAGCGGTGACAGATACGCAGTATTTT. This rearrangement joins TRBV15 to TRBJ2-3, with D possibly being TRBD2 (5 bases). V lost 0 bases and J lost 3, with 13 bases in between. Germline loops: CDR1 LNHNV, CDR2 YYDKDF (reference sequence). The CDR3 totals 16 residues.

V usage is TRBV28 and J usage is TRBJ2-1; TRBD1 matches at 7 bases. There are 15 residues in the CDR3. Germline V gives CDR1 MDHEN, CDR2 SYDVKM. V lost 5 bases to trimming and J lost 0 bases; unmatched junction nucleotides: 4. The CDR3: CASSNRGSSYNEQFF. DNA for the CDR3: TGTGCCAGCAGTAACAGGGGAAGCTCCTACAATGAGCAGTTCTTC.

The chain employs TRBV18 and TRBJ2-3; no clear D gene. Germline values: CDR1 KGHSH, CDR2 LQKENI. V lost 3 bases and J lost 2, with 15 bases in between. The CDR3 extends over 16 amino acids. For the CDR3, the DNA is TGTGCCAGCTCACCTCGCCAGGCCGATATCACAGATACGCAGTATTTT. Amino acid sequence: CASSPRQADITDTQYF.

In the case of this clone: Within the sample, other DNA sequences also encode this same CDR3. The V call is TRBV18, the J call TRBJ2-1; 12 bases align to TRBD1. The CDR3 covers 18 residues. Germline CDR1 reads KGHSH; CDR2 reads LQKENI. V lost 4 bases and J lost 8; bases outside the gene matches: 15. DNA for the CDR3: TGTGCCAGCTCACGACTCACTCCGGGACAGGGGGCGTTCGATGAGCAGTTCTTC. Translation gives CASSRLTPGQGAFDEQFF.

J is TRBJ1-5 and V is TRBV2, with D possibly matching TRBD1 (5 bases). The CDR3 is made up of 14 amino acids. Germline V gives CDR1 SNHLY, CDR2 FYNNEI. Trimming cost V 4 bases and J 1 base, with 8 bases left between them. CDR3: CASSGGGSNQPQHF. DNA of the CDR3: TGTGCCAGCAGTGGGGGGGGGAGCAATCAGCCCCAGCATTTT.

The chain recombines TRBV5-4 with TRBJ2-5; 7 nucleotides agree with TRBD2. Per the germline V gene, CDR1 is SGHNT and CDR2 is YYREEE (reference sequence). The CDR3 is 18 residues long. V shed 0 bases, J shed 0 bases, and the junction held 11 bases outside the gene matches. The CDR3 sequence is CASSLAVSGVQYQETQYF. CDR3 nucleotide sequence: TGTGCCAGCAGCTTGGCCGTCAGCGGGGTCCAGTACCAAGAGACCCAGTACTTC. The full variable domain, its missing parts supplied by reference TRBV5-4 and TRBJ2-5, is ETGVTQSPTHLIKTRGQQVTLRCSSQSGHNTVSWYQQALGQGPQFIFQYYREEENGRGNFPPRFSGLQFPNYSSELNVNALELDDSALYLCASSLAVSGVQYQETQYFGPGTRLLVL.

The rearrangement links TRBV19 to TRBJ2-4, with D tentatively TRBD1 or TRBD2 (5 bases each). The CDR3 extends over 14 amino acids. V was shortened by 5 bases and J by 7 bases, with 15 bases between the two germline ends. Germline lookup yields CDR1 LNHDA and CDR2 SQIVND (reference sequence). The CDR3 is CASSPAAGTNIQYF. The CDR3, as DNA: TGTGCCAGTAGTCCGGCCGCAGGGACGAACATTCAGTACTTC.

This chain connects TRBV9 to TRBJ1-4; D is possibly TRBD1 (6 bases). V shed 0 bases and J shed 5 bases, with 8 bases lying between them. The CDR3 loop spans 14 amino acids. The germline V gene has CDR1 SGDLS and CDR2 YYNGEE. The DNA for the CDR3 is TGTGCCAGCAGCGTAGGACAGGCCAATGAAAAACTGTTTTTT. Protein product: CASSVGQANEKLFF.

The chain couples TRBV7-3 to TRBJ2-6, with D hard to call. Germline V gene lookup returns CDR1 SGHTA and CDR2 FQGTGA. CDR3 length equals 15 residues. Trimming pared 4 bases from V and 2 bases from J, leaving 9 bases between. CDR3 DNA sequence: TGTGCCAGCAGCTCTGGAGCCCCTGGGGCCAACGTCCTGACTTTC. Protein sequence: CASSSGAPGANVLTF.

The genes are TRBV11-2 and TRBJ2-3; TRBD1 is a possible D gene (6 bases). The CDR3 extends over 14 amino acids. Trimming pared 5 bases from V and 1 base from J, leaving 10 bases between. The germline V gene has CDR1 SGHAT and CDR2 FQNNGV. The CDR3 DNA reads TGTGCCAGCAGCACACACAGGGGCACAGATACGCAGTATTTT. Protein product: CASSTHRGTDTQYF.

The chain joins TRBV5-5 to TRBJ2-5, with TRBD1 matching 10 bases. The V gene's germline CDR1 is SGHKS and CDR2 YYEKEE (reference sequence). J gave up 5 bases and V 4 bases, and 8 bases lay outside the gene matches. This CDR3 is built from 15 residues. This chain's CDR3 is CASSPDRGWVETQYF. Written as DNA, the CDR3 is TGTGCCAGCAGCCCGGACAGGGGGTGGGTGGAGACCCAGTACTTC.

V is TRBV18 and J is TRBJ1-4; D call uncertain. With 5 bases removed from V and 8 bases from J, the gap between germline ends came to 15 bases. The length of the CDR3 is 14 residues. Per the germline V gene, CDR1 is KGHSH and CDR2 is LQKENI. CDR3 nucleotide sequence: TGTGCCAGCTCAGCGGACCGCCCCATAGAAAAACTGTTTTTT. Its protein product is CASSADRPIEKLFF.

In nucleotides, the CDR3 is TGTGCCAGCAGCACCCGGGACAGGGGAAATTCACCCCTCCACTTT. This translates into CASSTRDRGNSPLHF. The chain has TRBV7-6 and TRBJ1-6, with TRBD1 matching over 10 bases. Germline-derived CDR1 and CDR2 are SGHVS and FNYEAQ. Trimming cost V 5 bases and J 7 bases; bases outside gene matches: 5. The CDR3 sequence is 15 residues long.

This clone appeared a single time. This chain uses TRBV30 with TRBJ2-7; D is uncertain. CDR3 length equals 15 residues. V was shortened by 3 bases and J by 1 base, with 16 bases between the two germline ends. The germline V gene encodes CDR1 GTSNPN and CDR2 SVGIG (reference sequence). The chain's CDR3 is CAWRRTPDRSYEQYF. The CDR3 DNA follows: TGTGCCTGGAGAAGGACCCCAGACCGATCCTACGAGCAGTACTTC.

CDR3 region: CASSLAIQGASSYNEQFF. Here the CDR3 DNA reads TGTGCCAGCAGCTTAGCCATACAGGGGGCCAGCTCCTACAATGAGCAGTTCTTC. The chain recombines TRBV11-2 with TRBJ2-1; TRBD1 matches 9 bases. The CDR3 spans 18 residues. Germline V gene sequence: CDR1 SGHAT, CDR2 FQNNGV. The V segment lost 1 base and the J segment 0 bases; nucleotides outside the gene matches: 7.

CDR3 sequence (DNA): TGCAGTGCTAGAGCTAGCTACGAGCAGTACTTC. Translation: CSARASYEQYF. The chain is built from TRBV20-1 and TRBJ2-7, with D unclear. CDR1 is DFQATT and CDR2 is SNEGSKA in the germline V gene (reference sequence). The ends were cut back, 1 base at V and 3 bases at J, with 4 bases in the middle. The CDR3 has 11 residues.

This CDR3 reads CSVVVNSGSSYEQYF. DNA of the CDR3: TGCAGCGTTGTGGTAAATAGCGGTAGCTCCTACGAGCAGTACTTC. V gene TRBV29-1 combines with J gene TRBJ2-7; D is perhaps TRBD2 (6 bases). The germline gives CDR1 SQVTM, CDR2 ANQGSEA. Trimming pared 4 bases from V and 0 bases from J, leaving 16 bases between. The CDR3 contains 15 residues.

V and J are TRBV5-1 and TRBJ2-7, with a weak D call TRBD2 (6 bases). The ends were cut back, 5 bases at V and 4 bases at J, with 16 bases in the middle. CDR1 and CDR2 (germline): SGHRS, YFSETQ. The CDR3 sequence is 14 residues long. The CDR3 nucleotides are TGCGCCAGCAGTACCGGGGCGGGACGTTACGAGCAGTACTTC. Residues: CASSTGAGRYEQYF.

The chain carries TRBV7-2 and TRBJ2-2, with D perhaps matching TRBD2 (5 bases). The CDR3 runs to 15 residues. In germline, CDR1 is SGHTA, CDR2 FQGNSA. V lost 2 bases, J lost 0 bases, and 7 bases lay in between. CDR3 region: CASSLRGANTGELFF. The DNA for the CDR3 is TGTGCCAGCAGCTTACGGGGTGCGAACACCGGGGAGCTGTTTTTT.

V is TRBV5-1 and J is TRBJ2-7; TRBD2 matches at 11 bases. The CDR3 has 16 residues. Germline CDR1 reads SGHRS; CDR2 reads YFSETQ. The junction had 9 bases not matched to a gene; V was cut back by 2 bases and J by 5 bases. The CDR3 nucleotides read TGCGCCAGCAGCTTTACTAGCGGGAGCCCCGATAACGAGCAGTACTTC. Protein: CASSFTSGSPDNEQYF. Based on the CDR3 plus reference TRBV5-1 and TRBJ2-7, the full variable domain is KAGVTQTPRYLIKTRGQQVTLSCSPISGHRSVSWYQQTPGQGLQFLFEYFSETQRNKGNFPGRFSGRQFSNSRSEMNVSTLELGDSALYLCASSFTSGSPDNEQYFGPGTRLTVT.